This T cell receptor (beta chain) was identified in a study of early T cells in non-severe SARS-CoV-2 infection. In the study overall: Alpha and beta chains were unpaired, from unsorted whole-blood bulk RNA. Study results and limitations: Anti-spike CD8 specificities were favored by VDJdb matching, whose results missed private and CD4 specificities.

This CDR3 has 16 residues. After removal of 0 bases from V and 6 bases from J, the junction contained 9 bases not matched to a gene. Germline V lookup: CDR1 SGDLS, CDR2 YYNGEE. Concerning this clonotype itself: Its cognate antigen is unknown.

Attached unique molecular identifiers marked individual cDNA molecules. MiXCR, run by TCRdb on the 5' RACE reads, gives a single entry per CDR3 protein. Altogether about 56,000 distinct CDR3 sequences are present, more than 12% being singletons, with the ten largest covering approximately 4%. V gene TRBV9 combines with J gene TRBJ2-1; 7 bases agree with TRBD2. The receptor was isolated from an adult who was a healthcare worker with PCR-confirmed SARS-CoV-2 infection or an uninfected control (not recorded which). The sample in question was whole blood, obtained at baseline. CDR3 residues: CASSVGGLAELNEQFF. The CDR3 DNA reads as TGTGCCAGCAGCGTAGGGGGTCTAGCGGAACTCAATGAGCAGTTCTTC.